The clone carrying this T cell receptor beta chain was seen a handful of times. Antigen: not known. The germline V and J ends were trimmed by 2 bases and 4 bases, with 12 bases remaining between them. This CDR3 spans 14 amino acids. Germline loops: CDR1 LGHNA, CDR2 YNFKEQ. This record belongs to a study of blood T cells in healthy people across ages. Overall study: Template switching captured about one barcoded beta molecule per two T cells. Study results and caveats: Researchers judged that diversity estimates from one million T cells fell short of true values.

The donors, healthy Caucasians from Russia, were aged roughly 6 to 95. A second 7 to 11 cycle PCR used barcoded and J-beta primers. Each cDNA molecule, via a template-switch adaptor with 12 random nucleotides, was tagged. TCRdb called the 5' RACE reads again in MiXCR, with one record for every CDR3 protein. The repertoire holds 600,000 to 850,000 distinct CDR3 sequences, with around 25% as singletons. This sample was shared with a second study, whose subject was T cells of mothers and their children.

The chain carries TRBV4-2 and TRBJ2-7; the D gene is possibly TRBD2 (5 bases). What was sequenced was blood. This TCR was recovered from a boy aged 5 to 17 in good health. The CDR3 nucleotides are TGTGCCAGCAGCCAAAGGGAGACGGGGTACGAGCAGTACTTC. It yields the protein CASSQRETGYEQYF.